These T cell receptor beta chains were read from a single sample in a study of blood T cells in healthy people across ages. TCRdb fed the 5' RACE reads into MiXCR, producing one record per CDR3 protein. The data hold roughly 800,000 distinct CDR3 sequences, with 36% observed a single time. The sequenced material came from blood. These receptors all stem from a man aged 18-30 years in good health. Both conserved end residues are trimmed from each CDR3. Where a row states a size, it is once, few, many or the class of an expanded clone; other rows omit it.

.,TRBV5-6,ASRYTGGNPYEQY
.,TRBV6-5,ASSYLAGEQY
.,TRBV5-1,ASSLVSTLDKAF
many,TRBV7-6,ASSVVSSPTDTQY
.,TRBV5-8,ASSTKMTGVNNVYTEAF
.,TRBV28,ASSEQVTLYEQY
many,TRBV2,ASSQGYEQY
.,TRBV5-1,ASSAASSYPYNEQF
many,TRBV4-1,ASSQDGLAETQY
few,TRBV20-1,SARDRDAYGYT
few,TRBV6-5,ASSYVKGARRDTQY
.,TRBV6-6,ASSYSDISYNEQY
.,TRBV4-3,ASSLKGELGKDYGYT